The 10 T cell receptor beta chains given below trace back to one sample, sequenced in a study of T cells after yellow fever vaccination. TCRdb itself ran the 5' RACE reads through MiXCR, one entry per CDR3 protein. There are about 550,000 distinct CDR3 sequences in the sample; roughly 19% occur only once, and roughly 13% lies in the top ten. Sequencing was performed on PBMCs, taken 15 days after the yellow fever booster vaccination. These receptors originate from a man under 40 who received the YFV17D yellow fever vaccine.

The chain has TRBV5-1 and TRBJ2-2; TRBD2 aligns across 7 bases. V lost 3 bases to trimming and J lost 6 bases; unmatched junction nucleotides: 8. Germline lookup yields CDR1 SGHRS and CDR2 YFSETQ. This CDR3 contains 15 residues. The CDR3 sequence: CASSYGGSRAGELFF. In DNA, the CDR3 is TGCGCCAGCAGCTACGGCGGGAGTAGGGCCGGGGAGCTGTTTTTT.

The chain carries TRBV12-3 or TRBV12-4 and TRBJ2-7, with 8 bases lining up with TRBD1. This CDR3 is 15 amino acids long. V gave up 10 bases and J gave up 5 bases; unmatched junction bases: 16. The chain's CDR3 is CATERALQGADEQYF. The DNA for the CDR3 is TGTGCCACCGAGAGGGCACTGCAGGGGGCAGACGAGCAGTACTTC.

The table lists this clonotype with a few counts. J is TRBJ2-7 and V is TRBV29-1; 11 bases are a match to TRBD2. V dropped 4 bases and J dropped 3; count of bases not matched to a gene: 8. The CDR3 runs to 15 residues. Germline V lookup: CDR1 SQVTM, CDR2 ANQGSEA. CDR3 sequence reads: CSVGTSGRGNYEQYF. The CDR3 region has the DNA TGCAGCGTTGGCACTAGCGGGAGAGGCAACTACGAGCAGTACTTC.

This chain connects TRBV5-1 to TRBJ2-5, with unresolved D. V was clipped by 5 bases and J by 3 bases, with 14 bases between them. Germline CDR1 and CDR2: SGHRS and YFSETQ. The CDR3 spans 14 residues. CDR3 protein: CASSKEPLEETQYF. CDR3 coding DNA: TGCGCCAGCAGTAAGGAGCCCCTAGAAGAGACCCAGTACTTC. Variable domain in full (rest from reference TRBV5-1 and TRBJ2-5): KAGVTQTPRYLIKTRGQQVTLSCSPISGHRSVSWYQQTPGQGLQFLFEYFSETQRNKGNFPGRFSGRQFSNSRSEMNVSTLELGDSALYLCASSKEPLEETQYFGPGTRLLVL.

This chain connects TRBV18 to TRBJ1-5; D gene unclear. Trimming cost V 4 bases and J 7 bases, with 8 bases left between them. The CDR3 loop spans 12 amino acids. Germline CDR1 reads KGHSH; CDR2 reads LQKENI. The CDR3 is CASSQVGQPQHF. The CDR3 DNA sequence: TGTGCCAGCTCACAAGTTGGGCAGCCCCAGCATTTT.

V gene TRBV7-2 combines with J gene TRBJ2-1; tentatively, D is TRBD2 (6 bases). V dropped 3 bases and J dropped 0 bases, with 12 bases sitting between them. From germline, CDR1 is SGHTA and CDR2 FQGNSA. The CDR3 extends over 16 amino acids. The DNA for the CDR3 is TGTGCCAGCAGCTTCTTAGCGGTGAGCTCCTACAATGAGCAGTTCTTC. This codes for CASSFLAVSSYNEQFF.

This clonotype was found a few times. J is TRBJ2-5 and V is TRBV28, with unresolved D. Germline V gene lookup returns CDR1 MDHEN and CDR2 SYDVKM. Trimming stripped 10 bases from V and 5 bases from J, with 8 bases between. The length of the CDR3 is 10 residues. CDR3 sequence: CATSWETQYF. In nucleotides, the CDR3 is TGTGCCACTTCCTGGGAGACCCAGTACTTC.

This clonotype was found a few times. V is TRBV3-1 and J is TRBJ2-2; TRBD2 might be the D (5 bases). Germline V gene data show CDR1 as LGHDT and CDR2 as YNNKEL (reference sequence). This CDR3 comprises 16 residues. The V and J ends lost 0 bases and 5 bases respectively, with 13 bases between them. CDR3 bases: TGTGCCAGCAGCCAAGAGGAGGCGGTAAGAACCGGGGAGCTGTTTTTT. Translation gives CASSQEEAVRTGELFF.

This clonotype has only a few counts. The chain recombines TRBV4-3 with TRBJ2-5; TRBD1 matches 7 bases. CDR1 is LGHNA and CDR2 is YSLEER in the germline V gene. The CDR3 extends over 16 amino acids. The junction had 11 bases not matched to a gene; V was cut back by 3 bases and J by 4 bases. CDR3 nucleotides: TGCGCCAGCAGCCAGGATCGAACCGGGACAGCAGAGACCCAGTACTTC. It encodes CASSQDRTGTAETQYF.

This clonotype was counted a few times. The rearrangement uses TRBV29-1 and TRBJ2-5; possible D gene TRBD2, 5 bases. The germline V gene has CDR1 SQVTM and CDR2 ANQGSEA. Deletions cut 6 bases from V and 5 bases from J, with 13 bases between. The CDR3 covers 12 residues. The CDR3: CSVDYSQETQYF. CDR3 DNA sequence: TGCAGCGTCGACTATTCTCAGGAGACCCAGTACTTC.